The 14 T cell receptor beta chains listed next were all sequenced from one sample in a study. TCRdb independently ran MiXCR on the 5' RACE reads; one entry per CDR3 protein. Among tens of thousands of distinct CDR3 sequences listed, 25% to 30% were seen once. The sequencing input was memory CD4+ T cells sorted from a lymph node. Subset specified: memory CD4+ T cells, CD4+CD45RO+CD25-. The receptor set was obtained from a female donor with breast cancer.

The rearrangement links TRBV6-5 to TRBJ1-1; no clear D. The CDR3 is made up of 14 amino acids. Trimming left V 6 bases short and J 1 base short, with 12 bases between. In germline, CDR1 is MNHEY, CDR2 SVGAGI. Here the CDR3 DNA reads TGTGCCAGCAGGCGAGAATCGAAGAACACTGAAGCTTTCTTT. The encoded protein is CASRRESKNTEAFF.

On this clonotype: An end of the junction differs from the germline gene, which may be a read error. In DNA form, the CDR3 reads TGTACCAGCAGCTTGGGGGGGCAATCGGATACGCAGTATTTT. It translates to CTSSLGGQSDTQYF. V is TRBV7-3 and J is TRBJ2-3; D might be TRBD2 (7 bases). Germline-derived CDR1 and CDR2 are SGHTA and FQGTGA. This CDR3 region has 14 residues.

The V call is TRBV7-9, the J call TRBJ2-3; 11 bases are a match to TRBD2. V was pared by 5 bases and J by 6 bases, with 13 bases of the junction left unmatched. Germline V CDR1 and CDR2: SEHNR, FQNEAQ (reference sequence). The CDR3 runs to 17 residues. The chain's CDR3 is CASSPPIAGGIGDTQYF. The CDR3 bases are TGTGCCAGCAGCCCCCCTATAGCGGGGGGGATCGGGGATACGCAGTATTTT. The complete variable domain, with remaining parts taken from reference TRBV7-9 and TRBJ2-3, reads DTGVSQNPRHKITKRGQNVTFRCDPISEHNRLYWYRQTLGQGPEFLTYFQNEAQLEKSRLLSDRFSAERPKGSFSTLEIQRTEQGDSAMYLCASSPPIAGGIGDTQYFGPGTRLTVL.

The chain carries TRBV11-2 and TRBJ1-1; no clear D. Looked up from germline, CDR1 is SGHAT and CDR2 is FQNNGV. There are 13 residues in the CDR3. Trimming took off 1 base at V and 4 bases at J, with 7 bases between the two ends. The CDR3 bases are TGTGCCAGCAGCTTAGTAAAATCCACTGAAGCTTTCTTT. It is translated as CASSLVKSTEAFF. The entire variable domain, with the rest obtained from reference TRBV11-2 and TRBJ1-1, is as follows: EAGVAQSPRYKIIEKRQSVAFWCNPISGHATLYWYQQILGQGPKLLIQFQNNGVVDDSQLPKDRFSAERLKGVDSTLKIQPAKLEDSAVYLCASSLVKSTEAFFGQGTRLTVV.

The chain couples TRBV4-3 to TRBJ1-5; D remains unclear. V lost 1 base, J lost 4 bases, and 8 bases lay in between. The V gene's germline CDR1 is LGHNA and CDR2 YSLEER. The CDR3 spans 14 residues. CDR3 sequence: CASSQAAGNQPQHF. CDR3 nucleotide sequence: TGCGCCAGCAGCCAAGCCGCGGGTAATCAGCCCCAGCATTTT.

A word on this clonotype: The germline gene is not matched at one end of the junction; a read error may be the cause. The chain employs TRBV6-5 and TRBJ2-2; D is unresolved. In germline, CDR1 is MNHEY, CDR2 SVGAGI. The CDR3 loop spans 16 amino acids. The CDR3 loop is CDSSYSRQKNTGELFF. The CDR3 DNA reads TGTGACAGCAGTTACTCACGGCAGAAGAACACCGGGGAGCTGTTTTTT.

The chain employs TRBV29-1 and TRBJ2-1; D possibly corresponds to TRBD2 (6 bases). Germline assignment: CDR1 SQVTM and CDR2 ANQGSEA. This CDR3 is 13 amino acids long. Trimming removed 2 bases at V and 6 bases at J, with 11 bases between. The CDR3 protein is CSVETSPTNEQFF. CDR3 nucleotide sequence: TGCAGCGTTGAAACTAGCCCAACCAATGAGCAGTTCTTC.

This clonotype was detected only a few times. This rearrangement joins TRBV30 to TRBJ1-1, with 7 bases identical to TRBD1. Germline V CDR1 and CDR2: GTSNPN, SVGIG (reference sequence). This CDR3 is 15 amino acids long. Trimming took 1 base from V and 5 from J; bases not matched to a gene: 10. CDR3 in amino acids: CAWSARGRGRTEAFF. As DNA, the CDR3 is TGTGCCTGGAGTGCTCGGGGCAGGGGGAGAACTGAAGCTTTCTTT.

This clonotype turned up a few times. The chain joins TRBV9 to TRBJ2-7; D may match TRBD1 or TRBD2 (5 bases each). Germline lookup yields CDR1 SGDLS and CDR2 YYNGEE. The ends were cut back, 3 bases at V and 5 bases at J, with 15 bases in the middle. CDR3 size: 14 residues. The CDR3 loop is CASSAEGSGNEQYF. In DNA form, the CDR3 reads TGTGCCAGCAGCGCCGAGGGGTCCGGGAACGAGCAGTACTTC. The whole variable domain, filled in from reference TRBV9 and TRBJ2-7, reads DSGVTQTPKHLITATGQRVTLRCSPRSGDLSVYWYQQSLDQGLQFLIQYYNGEERAKGNILERFSAQQFPDLHSELNLSSLELGDSALYFCASSAEGSGNEQYFGPGTRLTVT.

In this sample, this clonotype turned up a few times. The chain joins TRBV20-1 to TRBJ2-3, with 8 nucleotides matching TRBD2. V shed 4 bases and J 2 bases; nucleotides not matched to a gene: 8. Germline V gene sequence: CDR1 DFQATT, CDR2 SNEGSKA (reference sequence). There are 15 residues in the CDR3. The CDR3 sequence is CSAIRGAGDTDTQYF. DNA for the CDR3: TGCAGTGCTATTCGGGGAGCGGGGGACACAGATACGCAGTATTTT.

The chain has TRBV7-2 and TRBJ1-1; D might be TRBD1 (5 bases). The germline V and J ends were trimmed by 1 base and 10 bases, with 10 bases remaining between them. The CDR3 has 12 amino acids. In germline, CDR1 is SGHTA, CDR2 FQGNSA. CDR3 DNA: TGTGCCAGCAGCTTAGTAGGGGAGGGAGCTTTCTTT. Protein product: CASSLVGEGAFF. The full variable domain, completed using reference TRBV7-2 and TRBJ1-1, is GAGVSQSPSNKVTEKGKDVELRCDPISGHTALYWYRQSLGQGLEFLIYFQGNSAPDKSGLPSDRFSAERTGGSVSTLTIQRTQQEDSAVYLCASSLVGEGAFFGQGTRLTVV.

This clonotype came up a few times. This chain links TRBV6-6 with TRBJ2-3; no clear D. This CDR3 is 16 amino acids long. V was trimmed by 2 bases and J by 0 bases, leaving 12 bases between them. Germline loops: CDR1 MNHNY, CDR2 SVGAGI (reference sequence). CDR3 DNA: TGTGCCAGCAGTTACGTCGCTCTCCCTAGCACAGATACGCAGTATTTT. As protein: CASSYVALPSTDTQYF.

This clonotype was recorded a few times. The chain couples TRBV28 to TRBJ1-5, with D hard to call. This CDR3 has 15 residues. Germline CDR1 and CDR2: MDHEN and SYDVKM. V lost 6 bases and J lost 2, with 14 bases in between. The CDR3 protein is CASRPEGFGNQPQHF. In nucleotides, the CDR3 is TGTGCCAGCAGACCGGAGGGTTTCGGCAATCAGCCCCAGCATTTT.

On this clonotype: Sequence at one end of the junction differs from germline and may be a read error. The chain employs TRBV12-3 or TRBV12-4 and TRBJ2-3, with 7 nucleotides matching TRBD1. The CDR3 contains 15 residues. CDR3 residues: CARSVPDREADTQYF. CDR3 coding DNA: TGTGCCCGCAGTGTCCCCGACAGGGAAGCAGATACGCAGTATTTT.